A selection of T cell receptor beta chains follows, all from one sample in a study of T-cell reconstitution after alpha-beta-depleted transplantation in children. A single record per CDR3 protein comes from TCRdb applying MiXCR to the PCR reads. The data show approximately 390,000 distinct CDR3 sequences, approximately 10% seen once. The sample here was PBMCs from the stem cell graft donor, taken from the stem cell graft. All receptors derive from a human donor who donated a stem cell graft to a child with acute myeloid leukemia. CDR3s include the opening cysteine and the closing phenylalanine or tryptophan. D genes are given only for firm matches. Clone size is not always given. Where it is, it says once, few, many or a class for expanded clones.

j_gene: TRBJ1-1; v_gene: TRBV18; d_gene: .; abundance: .; CDR3nt: TGTGCCAGCTCACCTGAGTTGAACACTGAAGCTTTCTTT; CDR3aa: CASSPELNTEAFF
j_gene: TRBJ2-1; v_gene: TRBV9; d_gene: .; abundance: many; CDR3nt: TGTGCCAGCAGCGTAGCGGCCCTTGGGAATGAGCAGTTCTTC; CDR3aa: CASSVAALGNEQFF
j_gene: TRBJ2-1; v_gene: TRBV19; d_gene: .; abundance: .; CDR3nt: TGTGCCAGTAGTATAGAGTCGGGACTCCCGGCGTACAATGAGCAGTTCTTC; CDR3aa: CASSIESGLPAYNEQFF
j_gene: TRBJ2-1; v_gene: TRBV27; d_gene: .; abundance: .; CDR3nt: TGTGCCAGCAACTCGCTGGAAAAGGCGAATGAGCAGTTCTTC; CDR3aa: CASNSLEKANEQFF
j_gene: TRBJ2-1; v_gene: TRBV21-1; d_gene: .; abundance: .; CDR3nt: TGTGCCAGCAGCAAAGTCAGACAGGGGGGTGAGCAGTTCTTC; CDR3aa: CASSKVRQGGEQFF
j_gene: TRBJ2-7; v_gene: TRBV20-1; d_gene: TRBD2; abundance: .; CDR3nt: TGCAGTGCGAGTAGGGAGGGCCACGAGCAGTACTTC; CDR3aa: CSASREGHEQYF
j_gene: TRBJ1-1; v_gene: TRBV29-1; d_gene: .; abundance: few; CDR3nt: TGCAGCGTTGAAAGGCGTTTGGATCATGAAGCTTTCTTT; CDR3aa: CSVERRLDHEAFF
j_gene: TRBJ2-5; v_gene: TRBV20-1; d_gene: .; abundance: .; CDR3nt: TGCAGTGCTGACCCGACGGAGGGTGGGTGGCAGACCCAGTACTTC; CDR3aa: CSADPTEGGWQTQYF
j_gene: TRBJ1-2; v_gene: TRBV5-1; d_gene: TRBD1; abundance: .; CDR3nt: TGCGCCAGCTCTTTATCGAAGGGGGCAGGAGGCTACACCTTC; CDR3aa: CASSLSKGAGGYTF
j_gene: TRBJ2-1; v_gene: TRBV7-2; d_gene: TRBD2; abundance: few; CDR3nt: TGTGCCAGCAGACCTACTAGCGGGGGTTCCTACAATGAGCAGTTCTTC; CDR3aa: CASRPTSGGSYNEQFF
j_gene: TRBJ2-7; v_gene: TRBV5-1; d_gene: TRBD1; abundance: .; CDR3nt: TGCGCCACCAGAGCCGCCGGGACAGGGTCCTACGAGCAGTACTTC; CDR3aa: CATRAAGTGSYEQYF
j_gene: TRBJ1-1; v_gene: TRBV5-1; d_gene: TRBD1; abundance: few; CDR3nt: TGCGCCAGCAGCTTGGATACAGGGGGCCTTACTGAAGCTTTCTTT; CDR3aa: CASSLDTGGLTEAFF
j_gene: TRBJ2-2; v_gene: TRBV5-6; d_gene: .; abundance: .; CDR3nt: TGTGCCAGCAGCCTGATACAGGGTTCCGGGGAGCTGTTTTTT; CDR3aa: CASSLIQGSGELFF
j_gene: TRBJ2-6; v_gene: TRBV4-1; d_gene: .; abundance: .; CDR3nt: TGCGCCAGCACCCAAGACGAGGGTGGGGGCTCTGGGGCCAACGTCCTGACTTTC; CDR3aa: CASTQDEGGGSGANVLTF
j_gene: TRBJ2-1; v_gene: TRBV3-1; d_gene: .; abundance: few; CDR3nt: TGTGCCAGCAGCCCCGAGGGGGGAGGGCCCTCTGAGCAGTTCTTC; CDR3aa: CASSPEGGGPSEQFF
j_gene: TRBJ2-4; v_gene: TRBV12-3/TRBV12-4; d_gene: .; abundance: few; CDR3nt: TGTGCCAGCAGTTTAGCGGGGTTAGGCAAAAACATTCAGTACTTC; CDR3aa: CASSLAGLGKNIQYF
j_gene: TRBJ2-5; v_gene: TRBV4-1; d_gene: .; abundance: .; CDR3nt: TGCGCCAGCAGCCAAGAACTAGCCGCGGTGATTAGCCAAGAGACCCAGTACTTC; CDR3aa: CASSQELAAVISQETQYF
j_gene: TRBJ1-2; v_gene: TRBV10-3; d_gene: .; abundance: many; CDR3nt: TGTGCCATCAGTGAGAACAGGGACGGCTACACCTTC; CDR3aa: CAISENRDGYTF
j_gene: TRBJ1-5; v_gene: TRBV6-2/TRBV6-3; d_gene: TRBD1; abundance: many; CDR3nt: TGTGCCAGCAGTTACCCCGACAGGGCTCGGCAGCCCCAGCATTTT; CDR3aa: CASSYPDRARQPQHF
j_gene: TRBJ2-5; v_gene: TRBV15; d_gene: TRBD1; abundance: few; CDR3nt: TGTGCCACCAGCAGAGCGGGACAGGGGGCGACAGAGACCCAGTACTTC; CDR3aa: CATSRAGQGATETQYF
j_gene: TRBJ2-5; v_gene: TRBV15; d_gene: .; abundance: .; CDR3nt: TGTGCCACCAGCAGAGAGACCCCTGGACAGCCCCAAGAGACCCAGTACTTC; CDR3aa: CATSRETPGQPQETQYF
j_gene: TRBJ1-3; v_gene: TRBV12-3/TRBV12-4; d_gene: .; abundance: .; CDR3nt: TGTGCCAGCAGTTTAGGGGAGAGTGGAAACACCATATATTTT; CDR3aa: CASSLGESGNTIYF
j_gene: TRBJ2-5; v_gene: TRBV20-1; d_gene: .; abundance: many; CDR3nt: TGCAGTGCTAGAGAGGGGGGCCGGGAGACCCAGTACTTC; CDR3aa: CSAREGGRETQYF
j_gene: TRBJ1-5; v_gene: TRBV18; d_gene: TRBD1; abundance: few; CDR3nt: TGTGCCAGCTCACTGGAACAGGGGGCTAGCAATCAGCCCCAGCATTTT; CDR3aa: CASSLEQGASNQPQHF
j_gene: TRBJ2-3; v_gene: TRBV29-1; d_gene: .; abundance: .; CDR3nt: TGCAGCGTTGAATCGGGCGGAGGGCTCACAGATACGCAGTATTTT; CDR3aa: CSVESGGGLTDTQYF
j_gene: TRBJ2-7; v_gene: TRBV29-1; d_gene: TRBD1; abundance: few; CDR3nt: TGCAGCGCCTCGACAGGGGGCGGGTACGAGCAGTACTTC; CDR3aa: CSASTGGGYEQYF
j_gene: TRBJ1-2; v_gene: TRBV20-1; d_gene: .; abundance: .; CDR3nt: TGCAGTGCTAGAGTGGGAAAGGTCTATGGCTACACCTTC; CDR3aa: CSARVGKVYGYTF
j_gene: TRBJ2-1; v_gene: TRBV5-1; d_gene: .; abundance: few; CDR3nt: TGCGCCAGCAGCTACTCGATTGAGCAGTTCTTC; CDR3aa: CASSYSIEQFF
j_gene: TRBJ1-2; v_gene: TRBV18; d_gene: .; abundance: few; CDR3nt: TGTGCCAGCTCACCAGACAGCCCGAACTATGGCTACACCTTC; CDR3aa: CASSPDSPNYGYTF
j_gene: TRBJ1-5; v_gene: TRBV12-3/TRBV12-4; d_gene: TRBD1; abundance: few; CDR3nt: TGTGCCAGCAGTTTAAGGCCCGTGACAGGGTGGGGGAATCAGCCCCAGCATTTT; CDR3aa: CASSLRPVTGWGNQPQHF
j_gene: TRBJ2-7; v_gene: TRBV10-3; d_gene: .; abundance: many; CDR3nt: TGTGCCATCAGTGAGTCTGCTCAGATATCCTACGAGCAGTACTTC; CDR3aa: CAISESAQISYEQYF
j_gene: TRBJ2-5; v_gene: TRBV25-1; d_gene: .; abundance: .; CDR3nt: TGTGCCAGCAGTTTTATTATTGAGACCCAGTACTTC; CDR3aa: CASSFIIETQYF
j_gene: TRBJ2-7; v_gene: TRBV6-1; d_gene: TRBD2; abundance: few; CDR3nt: TGTGCCAGCAGCCACGGGGGGACTAGCGGCTCCTACGAGCAGTACTTC; CDR3aa: CASSHGGTSGSYEQYF
j_gene: TRBJ2-2; v_gene: TRBV11-1; d_gene: TRBD2; abundance: few; CDR3nt: TGTGCCAGCAGTCACGGATTGCTAGCGGGAAATGAAAACACCGGGGAGCTGTTTTTT; CDR3aa: CASSHGLLAGNENTGELFF
j_gene: TRBJ2-4; v_gene: TRBV6-1; d_gene: .; abundance: .; CDR3nt: TGTGCCAGCAGTGAAGCGCTTAACAAAAACATTCAGTACTTC; CDR3aa: CASSEALNKNIQYF
j_gene: TRBJ2-1; v_gene: TRBV12-5; d_gene: .; abundance: few; CDR3nt: TGTGCTAGTGGTTTGGCTCTCTGGGCGGGGGCCTCCTACAATGAGCAGTTCTTC; CDR3aa: CASGLALWAGASYNEQFF
j_gene: TRBJ2-7; v_gene: TRBV20-1; d_gene: TRBD2; abundance: few; CDR3nt: TGCAGTGCTTCGACTAGCGGGAGGGGGAGCTCCTACGAGCAGTACTTC; CDR3aa: CSASTSGRGSSYEQYF
j_gene: TRBJ1-1; v_gene: TRBV6-1; d_gene: .; abundance: few; CDR3nt: TGTGCCAGCAGTGAAGAATGGGGAATGACTGAAGCTTTCTTT; CDR3aa: CASSEEWGMTEAFF
j_gene: TRBJ1-2; v_gene: TRBV24-1; d_gene: .; abundance: .; CDR3nt: TGTGCCACCAGTGATTGGGGGTATGGCTACACCTTC; CDR3aa: CATSDWGYGYTF
j_gene: TRBJ1-1; v_gene: TRBV5-1; d_gene: .; abundance: .; CDR3nt: TGCGCCAGCAGCTTTACTTTCGGATTCAAGAACACTGAAGCTTTCTTT; CDR3aa: CASSFTFGFKNTEAFF
j_gene: TRBJ2-1; v_gene: TRBV12-3/TRBV12-4; d_gene: TRBD2; abundance: many; CDR3nt: TGTGCCAGCAGTCCCCCTAGCGGGAGGGCAGAAGAGCAGTTCTTC; CDR3aa: CASSPPSGRAEEQFF
j_gene: TRBJ2-5; v_gene: TRBV7-6; d_gene: .; abundance: few; CDR3nt: TGTGCCAGCAGCAGGCGGGACGGGGAGACCCAGTACTTC; CDR3aa: CASSRRDGETQYF
j_gene: TRBJ2-6; v_gene: TRBV4-2; d_gene: .; abundance: .; CDR3nt: TGTGCCAGCAGCCAAGATAGGGTCTCTGGGGCCAACGTCCTGACTTTC; CDR3aa: CASSQDRVSGANVLTF
j_gene: TRBJ1-3; v_gene: TRBV20-1; d_gene: TRBD1; abundance: many; CDR3nt: TGCAGTGCCGGGGACAGCGCTGGAAACACCATATATTTT; CDR3aa: CSAGDSAGNTIYF
j_gene: TRBJ2-7; v_gene: TRBV10-3; d_gene: .; abundance: .; CDR3nt: TGTGCCATCAGCTACGTTGGGGATTCCGAGCAGTACTTC; CDR3aa: CAISYVGDSEQYF
j_gene: TRBJ2-1; v_gene: TRBV5-1; d_gene: TRBD1; abundance: few; CDR3nt: TGCGCCAGCAGCAAAGGGACAGGGGTTATCGATGAGCAGTTCTTC; CDR3aa: CASSKGTGVIDEQFF
j_gene: TRBJ1-1; v_gene: TRBV7-9; d_gene: .; abundance: many; CDR3nt: TGTGCCAGCAGCTTGGCCCTGGGGACTGAAGCTTTCTTT; CDR3aa: CASSLALGTEAFF
j_gene: TRBJ2-3; v_gene: TRBV10-3; d_gene: .; abundance: few; CDR3nt: TGTGCCATCAGTGATTTGGGGATAGGAACAGATACGCAGTATTTT; CDR3aa: CAISDLGIGTDTQYF
j_gene: TRBJ2-3; v_gene: TRBV5-1; d_gene: .; abundance: .; CDR3nt: TGCGCCAGCAGCTTGGACTTGGGACTCACCACAGATACGCAGTATTTT; CDR3aa: CASSLDLGLTTDTQYF
j_gene: TRBJ1-1; v_gene: TRBV4-1; d_gene: TRBD1; abundance: .; CDR3nt: TGCGCCAGCAGCCAGACAGGGAAAGCTTTCTTT; CDR3aa: CASSQTGKAFF
j_gene: TRBJ2-2; v_gene: TRBV7-2; d_gene: TRBD1; abundance: few; CDR3nt: TGTGCCAGCAGCTTCATAGCTTGGACAGGGGCCGGGGAGCTGTTTTTT; CDR3aa: CASSFIAWTGAGELFF
j_gene: TRBJ2-1; v_gene: TRBV24-1; d_gene: TRBD2; abundance: many; CDR3nt: TGTGCCACCAGTGATCGATGGACTAGCGGGAGCCTCAATGAGCAGTTCTTC; CDR3aa: CATSDRWTSGSLNEQFF
j_gene: TRBJ2-5; v_gene: TRBV12-3/TRBV12-4; d_gene: .; abundance: few; CDR3nt: TGTGCCAGCACCGCAGCCCAAGAGACCCAGTACTTC; CDR3aa: CASTAAQETQYF